What follows is one T cell receptor (beta chain) and its context. Antigen specificity is unknown. These data belong to a study of PD-1 blockade in classical Hodgkin lymphoma. The V gene lost 6 bases and the J gene lost 3 bases, with 15 bases spanning the gap. CDR1 SNHLY and CDR2 FYNNEI come from the germline V gene. This CDR3 is 15 amino acids long. Each patient's relapse followed autologous stem cell transplantation, and brentuximab vedotin exposure varied. Whole-study findings and limits: In CD4+ cells, TCR diversity went up significantly by C4D1, but in CD8+ cells it did not.

Using immunoSEQ multiplex PCR, the repertoire was profiled, and TCRdb retains in-frame clones only, with some absent. The sample lists more than 55,000 clones; 88% were seen once. Sequencing was performed on peripheral blood mononuclear cells (PBMCs), taken before the second cycle of nivolumab. This receptor was taken from a human donor with classical Hodgkin lymphoma. The chain is built from TRBV2 and TRBJ2-1; possible D gene TRBD2, 7 bases. CDR3 sequence: CASRPRGAGYNEQFF. In nucleotides, the CDR3 is TGTGCCAGCAGGCCTCGGGGGGCAGGCTACAATGAGCAGTTCTTC.